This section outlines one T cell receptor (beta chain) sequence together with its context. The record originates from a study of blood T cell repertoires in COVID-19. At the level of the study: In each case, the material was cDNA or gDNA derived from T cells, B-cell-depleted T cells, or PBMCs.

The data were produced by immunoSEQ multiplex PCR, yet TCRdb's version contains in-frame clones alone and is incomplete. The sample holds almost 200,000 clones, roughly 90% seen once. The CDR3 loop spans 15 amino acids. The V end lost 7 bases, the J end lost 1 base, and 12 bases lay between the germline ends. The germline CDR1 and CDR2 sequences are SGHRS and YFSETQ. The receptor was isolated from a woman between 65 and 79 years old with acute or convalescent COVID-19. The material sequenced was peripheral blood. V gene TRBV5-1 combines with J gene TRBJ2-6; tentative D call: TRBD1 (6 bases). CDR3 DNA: TGCGCCAGCTACACAGGGTCTTCTGGGGCCAACGTCCTGACTTTC. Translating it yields CASYTGSSGANVLTF.